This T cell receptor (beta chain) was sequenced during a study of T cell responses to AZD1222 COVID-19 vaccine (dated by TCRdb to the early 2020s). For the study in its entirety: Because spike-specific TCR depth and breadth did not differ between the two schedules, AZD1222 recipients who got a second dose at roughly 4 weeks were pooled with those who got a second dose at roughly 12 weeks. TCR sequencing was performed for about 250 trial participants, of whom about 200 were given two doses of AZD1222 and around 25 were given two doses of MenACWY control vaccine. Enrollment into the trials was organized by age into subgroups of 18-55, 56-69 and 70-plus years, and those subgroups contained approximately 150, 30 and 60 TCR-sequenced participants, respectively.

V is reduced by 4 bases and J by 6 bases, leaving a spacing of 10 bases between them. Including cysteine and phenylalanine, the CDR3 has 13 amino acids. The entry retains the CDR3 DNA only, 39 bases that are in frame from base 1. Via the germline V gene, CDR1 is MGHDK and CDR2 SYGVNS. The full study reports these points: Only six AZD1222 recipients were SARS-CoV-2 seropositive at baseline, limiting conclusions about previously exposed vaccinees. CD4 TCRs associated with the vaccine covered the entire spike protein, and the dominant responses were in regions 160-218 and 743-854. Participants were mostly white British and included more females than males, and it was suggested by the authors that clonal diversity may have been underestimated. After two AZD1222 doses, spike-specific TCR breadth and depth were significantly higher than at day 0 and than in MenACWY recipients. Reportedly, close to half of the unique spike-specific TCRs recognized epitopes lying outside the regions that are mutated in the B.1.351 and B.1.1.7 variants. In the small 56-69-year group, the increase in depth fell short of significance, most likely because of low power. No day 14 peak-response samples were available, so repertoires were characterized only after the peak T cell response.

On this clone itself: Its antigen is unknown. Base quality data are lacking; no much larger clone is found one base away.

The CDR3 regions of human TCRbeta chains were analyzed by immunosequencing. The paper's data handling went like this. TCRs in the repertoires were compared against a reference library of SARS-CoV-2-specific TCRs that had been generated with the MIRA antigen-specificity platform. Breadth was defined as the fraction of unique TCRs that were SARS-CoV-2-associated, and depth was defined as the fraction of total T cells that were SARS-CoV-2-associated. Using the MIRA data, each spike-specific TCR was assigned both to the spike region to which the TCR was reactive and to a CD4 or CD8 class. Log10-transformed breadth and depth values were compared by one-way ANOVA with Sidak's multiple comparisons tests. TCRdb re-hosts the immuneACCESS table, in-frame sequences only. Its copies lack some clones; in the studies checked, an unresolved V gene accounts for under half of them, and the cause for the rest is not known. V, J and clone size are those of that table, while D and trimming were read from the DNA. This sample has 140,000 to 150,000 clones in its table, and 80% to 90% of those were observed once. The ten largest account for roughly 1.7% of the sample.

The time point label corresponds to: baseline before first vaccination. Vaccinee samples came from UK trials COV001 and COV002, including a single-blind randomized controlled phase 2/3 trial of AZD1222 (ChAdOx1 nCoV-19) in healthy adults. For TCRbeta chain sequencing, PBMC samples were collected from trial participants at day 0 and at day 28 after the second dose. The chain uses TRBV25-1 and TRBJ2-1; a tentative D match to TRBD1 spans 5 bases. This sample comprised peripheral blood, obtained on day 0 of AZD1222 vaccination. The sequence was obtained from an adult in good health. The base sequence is TGTGCCAGCAGTGGCAAAAGGGGCAATGAGCAGTTCTTC. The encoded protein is CASSGKRGNEQFF.